The rows below give T cell receptor beta chains drawn from one sample of a study of siplizumab effects on memory and regulatory T cells. Using immunoSEQ multiplex PCR, the repertoire was profiled, and TCRdb retains in-frame clones only, with some absent. The table has around 110,000 clones, around 94% seen once. The material sequenced was non-Treg CD4+ T cells sorted from blood. Receptors originate from a human donor in good health. Both conserved end residues are part of each CDR3. The order of the fields is clone size, D gene, J gene, V gene, CDR3 DNA, CDR3 protein. A D gene is named only where the DNA matches it firmly. The size entry is marked missing in some rows and otherwise reads once, few, many or a size class.

abundance: -; d_gene: -; j_gene: TRBJ2-6; v_gene: TRBV6-6; CDR3nt: TGTGCCAGCAGCGTCGACTACTCTGGGGCCAACGTCCTGACTTTC; CDR3aa: CASSVDYSGANVLTF
abundance: -; d_gene: -; j_gene: TRBJ1-1; v_gene: TRBV7-8; CDR3nt: TGTGCCAGCAGCTTAGTAAGGGAGGCCACTGAAGCTTTCTTT; CDR3aa: CASSLVREATEAFF
abundance: few; d_gene: -; j_gene: TRBJ1-5; v_gene: TRBV19; CDR3nt: TGTGCCAGTAGTAAAGGAGTAGGCAATCAGCCCCAGCATTTT; CDR3aa: CASSKGVGNQPQHF
abundance: -; d_gene: -; j_gene: TRBJ1-2; v_gene: TRBV5-4; CDR3nt: TGTGCCAGCAGCTTGGTCTGGGACGACGGCTACACCTTC; CDR3aa: CASSLVWDDGYTF
abundance: few; d_gene: -; j_gene: TRBJ1-6; v_gene: TRBV6-5; CDR3nt: TGTGCCAGCAGTGCGCAGACAGGTCTCCACTTT; CDR3aa: CASSAQTGLHF
abundance: -; d_gene: -; j_gene: TRBJ2-1; v_gene: TRBV6-6; CDR3nt: TGTGCCAGCAGAGCTGGGACTTTGCAGGTGGGAGAGCAGTTCTTC; CDR3aa: CASRAGTLQVGEQFF
abundance: -; d_gene: TRBD1; j_gene: TRBJ1-1; v_gene: TRBV18; CDR3nt: TGTGCCAGCTCACCCCCGTTGGGTGGGACAGGGCTAATGTACGCTTTCTTT; CDR3aa: CASSPPLGGTGLMYAFF
abundance: -; d_gene: -; j_gene: TRBJ1-5; v_gene: TRBV4-1; CDR3nt: TGCGCCAGCAGCCAAGATGAGAGGGGGGATCAGCCCCAGCATTTT; CDR3aa: CASSQDERGDQPQHF
abundance: -; d_gene: -; j_gene: TRBJ1-6; v_gene: TRBV13; CDR3nt: TGTGCCAGCAGCTTAGATCGTGGGGGGGTATCATATAATTCACCCCTCCACTTT; CDR3aa: CASSLDRGGVSYNSPLHF
abundance: -; d_gene: TRBD1; j_gene: TRBJ2-5; v_gene: TRBV5-1; CDR3nt: TGCGCCAGCAGCTTCCGGGACAGGGCGTGGAGGGAGACCCAGTACTTC; CDR3aa: CASSFRDRAWRETQYF
abundance: -; d_gene: -; j_gene: TRBJ2-3; v_gene: TRBV2; CDR3nt: TGTGCCAGCAGTTCGGGGCCCGTGGGCACAGATACGCAGTATTTT; CDR3aa: CASSSGPVGTDTQYF